The 6 T cell receptor beta chains in this list originate from one sample, sequenced in a study of cytomegalovirus exposure and HLA in healthy donors. 60 Vbeta and 13 Jbeta primers were used in PCR. Some clones are missing from TCRdb's copy, which holds only in-frame ones; the method was immunoSEQ multiplex PCR. The table has roughly 130,000 clones, around 72% seen once. The specimen was PBMCs. These receptors were taken from a human donor in good health.

The rearrangement links TRBV27 to TRBJ2-1; TRBD1 matches 9 bases. CDR1 is MNHEY and CDR2 is SMNVEV in the germline V gene (reference sequence). This CDR3 is 14 amino acids long. The J segment lost 5 bases and the V segment lost 10 bases, leaving 9 bases of the junction unmatched. CDR3 coding DNA: TGTGCCACCGCACAGGGGGCAGCGAACAATGAGCAGTTCTTC. Translation: CATAQGAANNEQFF.

The rearrangement joins TRBV7-9 to TRBJ2-5, with TRBD1 matching 10 bases. The germline gives CDR1 SEHNR, CDR2 FQNEAQ (reference sequence). The V gene end was trimmed by 4 bases and the J gene end by 4 bases; junction bases not matched to a gene: 9. The CDR3 extends over 16 amino acids. In DNA, the CDR3 is TGTGCCAGCAGCTCGTATCCCGGGACAGGGGTAGAGACCCAGTACTTC. Translated, it gives CASSSYPGTGVETQYF.

J is TRBJ2-3 and V is TRBV27, with D possibly matching TRBD2 (5 bases). V was trimmed by 10 bases and J by 1 base, leaving 15 bases between them. Germline CDR1 is MNHEY and CDR2 is SMNVEV (reference sequence). CDR3 length: 14 residues. The CDR3 spells CATARGAGTDTQYF. As DNA, the CDR3 is TGTGCCACCGCACGGGGAGCTGGCACAGATACGCAGTATTTT.

The table lists this clone with a count of one. The chain is built from TRBV19 and TRBJ1-1; no clear D. V shed 4 bases and J shed 5 bases, with 20 bases lying between them. Germline V gene sequence: CDR1 LNHDA, CDR2 SQIVND (reference sequence). CDR3 length: 16 residues. The CDR3 sequence is CASSTRTIHSLTEAFF. The CDR3 region has the DNA TGTGCCAGTAGTACGCGAACCATTCACTCGCTAACTGAAGCTTTCTTT.

The chain employs TRBV27 and TRBJ2-2; maybe TRBD1 (5 bases). The germline CDR1 and CDR2 sequences are MNHEY and SMNVEV (reference sequence). The CDR3 totals 17 residues. The V end lost 6 bases, the J end lost 5 bases, and 22 bases lay between the germline ends. CDR3 DNA: TGTGCCAGCAGCCGCTCCCCTGCCAGGGTTGCGACCGGGGAGCTGTTTTTT. Its translation is CASSRSPARVATGELFF.

J is TRBJ2-7 and V is TRBV6-1; possible D gene TRBD2, 5 bases. V was cut by 1 base and J by 4 bases, with 14 bases left in between. The germline V gene encodes CDR1 MNHNS and CDR2 SASEGT. The CDR3 extends over 15 amino acids. This CDR3 is CASSEVGGGVYEQYF. The CDR3 coding sequence is TGTGCCAGCAGTGAAGTGGGTGGAGGTGTTTACGAGCAGTACTTC.